Listed below are T cell receptor beta chains from one sample, sequenced in a study of cytotoxic CD8 clonotypes in ibrutinib-treated CLL. The data were produced by immunoSEQ multiplex PCR, yet TCRdb's version contains in-frame clones alone and is incomplete. Counted here are some 46,000 clones, less than 70% occurring once; the ten biggest clones make up around 13%. Sequences were derived from PBMCs, sampled after 12 months of ibrutinib treatment. These receptor sequences come from a human donor with chronic lymphocytic leukemia. Each CDR3 is given with its conserved first and last residue. Each record gives: J gene, V gene, CDR3 protein.

TRBJ1-5 | TRBV19 | CASSIRTGRQPQHF
TRBJ2-5 | TRBV6-1 | CASRVPLQETQYF
TRBJ1-2 | TRBV5-4 | CASSLGAIEKGYTF
TRBJ2-7 | TRBV7-6 | CASSSSSSYEQYF
TRBJ1-5 | TRBV27 | CASSHGTPSNQPQHF
TRBJ2-3 | TRBV5-4 | CASSLVGLAGGRDTQYF
TRBJ1-5 | TRBV7-8 | CASSLAAGLGNQPQHF
TRBJ1-5 | TRBV10-3 | CAISEWGRGGDQPQHF
TRBJ2-3 | TRBV18 | CASSPRTGITDTQYF
TRBJ1-2 | TRBV28 | CASSRTGQHYYGYTF